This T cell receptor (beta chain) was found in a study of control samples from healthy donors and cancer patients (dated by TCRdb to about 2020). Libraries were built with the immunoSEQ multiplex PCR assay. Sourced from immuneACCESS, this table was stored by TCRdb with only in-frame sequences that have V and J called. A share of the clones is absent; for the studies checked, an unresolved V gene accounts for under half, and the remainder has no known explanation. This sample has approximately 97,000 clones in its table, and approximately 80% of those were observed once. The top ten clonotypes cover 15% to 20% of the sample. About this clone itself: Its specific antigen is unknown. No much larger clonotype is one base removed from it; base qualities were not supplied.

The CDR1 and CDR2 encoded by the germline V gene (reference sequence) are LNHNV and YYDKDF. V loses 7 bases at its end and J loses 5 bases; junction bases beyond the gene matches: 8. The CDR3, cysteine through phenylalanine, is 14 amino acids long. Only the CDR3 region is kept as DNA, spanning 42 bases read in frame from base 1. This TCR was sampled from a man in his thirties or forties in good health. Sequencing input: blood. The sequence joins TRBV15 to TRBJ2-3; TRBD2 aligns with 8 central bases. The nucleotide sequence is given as TGTGCCACCATATTCGGGGGGGCGAAAGATACGCAGTATTTT. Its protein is CATIFGGAKDTQYF.